This TCR beta chain originates from a study of cytomegalovirus exposure and HLA in healthy donors. The donors belonged to the approximately 130-subject validation cohort, separate from the roughly 670-subject first cohort. This CDR3 is 16 amino acids long. The V gene lost 3 bases and the J gene lost 0 bases, with 13 bases spanning the gap. Germline lookup yields CDR1 SGDLS and CDR2 YYNGEE. Libraries were prepared by immunoSEQ multiplex PCR; TCRdb keeps only in-frame clonotypes and omits some of them. The profile shows roughly 310,000 clones, 70% to 90% of them singletons. The rearrangement joins TRBV9 to TRBJ2-1, with D possibly matching TRBD2 (5 bases). The TCR originated in a young man in good health and CMV-seronegative. Sequencing was carried out using PBMCs. In DNA form, the CDR3 reads TGTGCCAGCAGCGCCCGTCGCCGGGGCTCCTACAATGAGCAGTTCTTC. It specifies CASSARRRGSYNEQFF. The variable domain in full, completed from reference TRBV9 and TRBJ2-1, reads DSGVTQTPKHLITATGQRVTLRCSPRSGDLSVYWYQQSLDQGLQFLIQYYNGEERAKGNILERFSAQQFPDLHSELNLSSLELGDSALYFCASSARRRGSYNEQFFGPGTRLTVL.